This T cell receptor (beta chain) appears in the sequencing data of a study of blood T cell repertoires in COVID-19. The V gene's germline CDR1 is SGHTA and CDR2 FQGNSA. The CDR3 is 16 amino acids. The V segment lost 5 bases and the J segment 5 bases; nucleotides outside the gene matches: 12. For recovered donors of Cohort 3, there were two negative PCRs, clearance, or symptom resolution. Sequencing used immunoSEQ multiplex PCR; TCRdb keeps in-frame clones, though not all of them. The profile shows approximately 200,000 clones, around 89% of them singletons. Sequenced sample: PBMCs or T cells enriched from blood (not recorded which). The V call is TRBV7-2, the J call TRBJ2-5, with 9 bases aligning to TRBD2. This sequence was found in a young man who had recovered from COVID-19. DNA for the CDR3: TGTGCCAGCAGCGCCCCGGTTGGCGGGGGGGCGGAGACCCAGTACTTC. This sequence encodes CASSAPVGGGAETQYF.